This T cell receptor beta chain was captured by sequencing in a study of Ad26.COV2.S vaccination and SARS-CoV-2 variants. General study results and limits: Reports say spike-specific CD8+ and CD4+ T cell responses covered substantial breadth after vaccination.

Treatment indicated: some 19 received Ad26.COV2.S at low or high dose, single or two shots; 5 received placebo; per-sample allocation not given. On day 63 after the first injection, vaccine and placebo recipients gave samples. CDR3 size: 14 residues. The ends were cut back, 8 bases at V and 1 base at J, with 14 bases in the middle. CDR1 is MNHEY, CDR2 SMNVEV, per germline (reference sequence). Method: immunoSEQ multiplex PCR; TCRdb's copy keeps in-frame clones and lacks some. The sample shows roughly 700,000 clones, roughly 90% of them seen only once. Concerning this clone: The antigen is unknown.

This rearrangement joins TRBV27 to TRBJ1-1; a weak D match, TRBD1 (6 bases). The source was peripheral blood, collected in a trial of Ad26.COV2.S vaccine versus placebo. The sequence was collected from a person between 18 and 65 years old who received the Ad26.COV2.S COVID-19 vaccine or a placebo. The CDR3 coding sequence is TGTGCCAGCTCCGGGACAAGGCAGAACACTGAAGCTTTCTTT. Encoded protein: CASSGTRQNTEAFF.